These 27 T cell receptor beta chains were sequenced from one sample in a study of blood T cell repertoires in COVID-19. Using immunoSEQ multiplex PCR, the repertoire was profiled, and TCRdb retains in-frame clones only, with some absent. The sample lists 90,000 or so clones, roughly 82% occurring once. The specimen sequenced was peripheral blood. All receptors derive from a man aged 55 to 70 with acute or convalescent COVID-19.

V usage is TRBV5-1 and J usage is TRBJ2-3, with 12 bases aligning to TRBD2. The germline V gene has CDR1 SGHRS and CDR2 YFSETQ. V shed 4 bases, J shed 6 bases, and the junction held 12 bases outside the gene matches. The CDR3 contains 17 residues. The CDR3 DNA sequence: TGCGCCAGCAGCGCGACTAGCGGGGGCCCCGGATCCGATACGCAGTATTTT. Its protein is CASSATSGGPGSDTQYF.

The rearrangement joins TRBV6-5 to TRBJ2-1; 13 nucleotides line up with TRBD2. The CDR3 has 14 amino acids. CDR1 MNHEY and CDR2 SVGAGI come from the germline V gene. J gave up 14 bases and V 3 bases, and 7 bases lay outside the gene matches. The CDR3 protein is CASSYTGTSGDKFF. The CDR3 nucleotides read TGTGCCAGCAGTTATACCGGGACTAGCGGGGATAAGTTCTTC.

V gene TRBV5-5 combines with J gene TRBJ2-3, with a weak D call TRBD1 (5 bases). CDR3 length equals 15 residues. Germline V lookup: CDR1 SGHKS, CDR2 YYEKEE (reference sequence). The ends were cut back, 3 bases at V and 4 bases at J, with 15 bases in the middle. The CDR3 loop is CASSSSGMAADTQYF. The CDR3 DNA is TGTGCCAGCAGCTCCTCAGGGATGGCGGCAGATACGCAGTATTTT. The full variable domain, in which reference TRBV5-5 and TRBJ2-3 provide the parts outside the CDR3, is DAGVTQSPTHLIKTRGQQVTLRCSPISGHKSVSWYQQVLGQGPQFIFQYYEKEERGRGNFPDRFSARQFPNYSSELNVNALLLGDSALYLCASSSSGMAADTQYFGPGTRLTVL.

This chain connects TRBV3-1 (or the pseudogene TRBV3-2) to TRBJ1-5; D remains unclear. V was pared by 3 bases and J by 1 base, with 7 bases between. CDR1 LGHDT and CDR2 YNNKEL come from the germline V gene (reference sequence). The CDR3 has 14 amino acids. The CDR3 sequence is CASSHLGSNQPQHF. CDR3 in DNA: TGTGCCAGCAGCCACCTAGGAAGCAATCAGCCCCAGCATTTT.

The V and J genes are TRBV3-1 (or the pseudogene TRBV3-2) and TRBJ1-2; 9 nucleotides line up with TRBD1. The V gene's germline CDR1 is LGHDT and CDR2 YNNKEL (reference sequence). With V trimmed by 4 bases and J by 8 bases, 5 bases remained unmatched. CDR3 size: 13 residues. CDR3 nucleotide sequence: TGTGCCAGCAGCCGGACAGGGGCGTACGGCTACACCTTC. Protein product: CASSRTGAYGYTF.

V gene TRBV2 combines with J gene TRBJ1-1; maybe TRBD1 (6 bases). The CDR3 is made up of 13 amino acids. V lost 7 bases and J 7 bases, leaving 16 bases between the germline ends. The germline gives CDR1 SNHLY, CDR2 FYNNEI. CDR3 sequence reads: CASNRIEGDEAFF. CDR3 nucleotide sequence: TGTGCCAGCAATAGGATTGAGGGGGATGAAGCTTTCTTT.

This sequence joins TRBV5-5 and TRBJ2-6; 10 nucleotides match TRBD1. The germline V gene encodes CDR1 SGHKS and CDR2 YYEKEE (reference sequence). V shed 4 bases, J shed 2 bases, and the junction held 6 bases outside the gene matches. The CDR3 is 17 amino acids. The CDR3: CASSPGQGGAGANVLTF. CDR3 nucleotide sequence: TGTGCCAGCAGCCCCGGACAGGGGGGGGCTGGGGCCAACGTCCTGACTTTC.

The chain carries TRBV4-3 and TRBJ2-7; D is undetermined. This CDR3 region has 14 residues. V was shortened by 0 bases and J by 4 bases, with 10 bases between the two germline ends. Germline assignment: CDR1 LGHNA and CDR2 YSLEER. Here the CDR3 reads CASSQDSQAYEQYF. CDR3 sequence (DNA): TGCGCCAGCAGCCAAGATAGTCAGGCTTACGAGCAGTACTTC.

The chain combines TRBV7-9 with TRBJ1-2, with 7 bases identical to TRBD1. CDR1 and CDR2 from the germline V gene are SEHNR and FQNEAQ (reference sequence). This CDR3 is built from 15 residues. Trimming cost V 1 base and J 4 bases; bases outside gene matches: 6. The CDR3 loop is CASSLEGAYIYGYTF. CDR3 nucleotide sequence: TGTGCCAGCAGCTTAGAGGGGGCGTATATCTATGGCTACACCTTC. The whole variable domain, remainder taken from reference TRBV7-9 and TRBJ1-2, is DTGVSQNPRHKITKRGQNVTFRCDPISEHNRLYWYRQTLGQGPEFLTYFQNEAQLEKSRLLSDRFSAERPKGSFSTLEIQRTEQGDSAMYLCASSLEGAYIYGYTFGSGTRLTVV.

The rearrangement uses TRBV18 and TRBJ2-7, with D possibly matching TRBD2 (6 bases). The CDR3 runs to 14 residues. V was pared by 4 bases and J by 6 bases, with 16 bases between. The germline gives CDR1 KGHSH, CDR2 LQKENI. This CDR3 reads CASSLPFGGTEQYF. The DNA of the CDR3 is TGTGCCAGCTCACTTCCGTTCGGCGGGACCGAGCAGTACTTC.

CDR3 region: CASSLERGPYEQFF. The CDR3 DNA reads as TGTGCCAGTAGTCTGGAAAGGGGGCCTTATGAGCAGTTCTTC. The chain couples TRBV19 to TRBJ2-1; 7 nucleotides line up with TRBD1. CDR3 size: 14 residues. Germline V gene sequence: CDR1 LNHDA, CDR2 SQIVND (reference sequence). The junction had 9 bases not matched to a gene; V was cut back by 5 bases and J by 8 bases.

V usage is TRBV4-2 and J usage is TRBJ2-1; the D gene is possibly TRBD1 (5 bases). Trimming removed 3 bases at V and 2 bases at J, with 17 bases between. This CDR3 contains 17 residues. From germline, CDR1 is LGHNA and CDR2 YNFKEQ. This chain's CDR3 is CASSHVGASGPYNEQFF. DNA of the CDR3: TGTGCCAGCAGCCATGTTGGGGCCTCTGGACCCTACAATGAGCAGTTCTTC.

V gene TRBV5-6 combines with J gene TRBJ1-1, with D hard to call. Germline V gene data show CDR1 as SGHDT and CDR2 as YYEEEE. The V end was cut by 3 bases, the J end by 5 bases, with 5 bases between. CDR3 length: 11 amino acids. CDR3 sequence reads: CASSWETEAFF. The CDR3 DNA follows: TGTGCCAGCAGCTGGGAGACTGAAGCTTTCTTT.

The chain employs TRBV28 and TRBJ2-7, with D maybe TRBD2 (6 bases). The CDR3 is made up of 14 amino acids. Trimming shortened V by 8 bases and J by 7 bases, and 21 bases separated the two germline ends. CDR1 is MDHEN and CDR2 is SYDVKM in the germline V gene. CDR3 protein: CASLHRDSPHEQYF. The DNA of the CDR3 is TGTGCCAGCCTACACCGGGACTCGCCCCATGAGCAGTACTTC.

This chain links TRBV28 with TRBJ1-3; 11 nucleotides agree with TRBD1. This CDR3 comprises 16 residues. V lost 8 bases and J lost 2; bases outside the gene matches: 8. From germline, CDR1 is MDHEN and CDR2 SYDVKM. The CDR3 DNA reads TGTGCCAGCCGGACAGGGGGCGACGGGACTGGAAACACCATATATTTT. Translating it yields CASRTGGDGTGNTIYF.

This chain links TRBV2 with TRBJ1-2, with a possible D match to TRBD1 (6 bases). The germline V and J ends were trimmed by 3 bases and 1 base, with 18 bases remaining between them. CDR3 length: 17 residues. Germline assignment: CDR1 SNHLY and CDR2 FYNNEI. The DNA for the CDR3 is TGTGCCAGCAGTGACTCTCACAGGGAACCTATTAACTATGGCTACACCTTC. Protein product: CASSDSHREPINYGYTF.

This clone was observed a few times. CDR3 sequence reads: CASSPRSFLQGSTDTQYF. The CDR3 DNA follows: TGTGCCAGCAGCCCACGTAGTTTTCTTCAGGGGAGCACAGATACGCAGTATTTT. The V and J genes are TRBV11-2 and TRBJ2-3, with a tentative D call TRBD1 (6 bases). There are 18 residues in the CDR3. V was shortened by 5 bases and J by 0 bases, with 21 bases between the two germline ends. Germline V CDR1 and CDR2: SGHAT, FQNNGV. Using reference TRBV11-2 and TRBJ2-3 for the parts outside the CDR3, the full variable domain is EAGVAQSPRYKIIEKRQSVAFWCNPISGHATLYWYQQILGQGPKLLIQFQNNGVVDDSQLPKDRFSAERLKGVDSTLKIQPAKLEDSAVYLCASSPRSFLQGSTDTQYFGPGTRLTVL.

The chain couples TRBV4-3 to TRBJ1-2, with D unclear. The CDR3 extends over 12 amino acids. Between the trimmed V and J ends, which lost 0 bases and 7 bases, there was a span of 6 bases. Germline CDR1 is LGHNA and CDR2 is YSLEER. CDR3 in DNA: TGCGCCAGCAGCCAAGAAGCGGGTGGCTACACCTTC. Its protein product is CASSQEAGGYTF.

The chain recombines TRBV12-3 or TRBV12-4 with TRBJ2-1, with 8 nucleotides matching TRBD1. CDR3 length equals 13 residues. The trim removed 7 bases at V and 9 bases at J, leaving 8 bases unmatched. The CDR3 sequence: CASKSGQGVEQFF. DNA of the CDR3: TGTGCCAGCAAATCAGGACAGGGTGTTGAGCAGTTCTTC.

V gene TRBV6-5 combines with J gene TRBJ1-2; a weak D match, TRBD1 (5 bases). The CDR3 runs 12 residues. Germline V gene lookup returns CDR1 MNHEY and CDR2 SVGAGI. V shed 3 bases and J shed 13 bases, with 15 bases lying between them. The CDR3 DNA is TGTGCCAGCAGTTATTCGGGGGGTACTCTCACCTTC. Its protein is CASSYSGGTLTF.

This rearrangement joins TRBV7-6 to TRBJ2-2, with 9 bases lining up with TRBD2. The CDR3 has 17 residues. Germline trimming cut 3 bases from V and 5 bases from J; bases unmatched to any gene: 10. CDR1 is SGHVS, CDR2 FNYEAQ, per germline. The CDR3: CASSLGAGGPGTGELFF. The CDR3, as DNA: TGTGCCAGCAGCTTGGGTGCGGGGGGGCCTGGTACCGGGGAGCTGTTTTTT.

This chain connects TRBV5-1 to TRBJ2-1; 13 bases map to TRBD2. The CDR3 is made up of 16 amino acids. V lost 0 bases, J lost 6 bases, and 3 bases stayed unmatched. Germline V lookup: CDR1 SGHRS, CDR2 YFSETQ. The chain's CDR3 is CASSLGLAGGFNEQFF. In DNA, the CDR3 is TGCGCCAGCAGCTTGGGACTAGCGGGGGGCTTCAATGAGCAGTTCTTC.

This clone was detected only once. The chain combines TRBV2 with TRBJ1-3; 10 bases are a match to TRBD1. CDR1 SNHLY and CDR2 FYNNEI come from the germline V gene. The CDR3 has 17 residues. The junction had 8 bases not matched to a gene; V was cut back by 4 bases and J by 2 bases. The CDR3 sequence is CASSGTGGLRTGNTIYF. CDR3 in DNA: TGTGCCAGCAGTGGGACAGGGGGTCTTAGGACTGGAAACACCATATATTTT.

The chain uses TRBV7-9 and TRBJ2-2, with 12 bases that match TRBD1. Germline-derived CDR1 and CDR2 are SEHNR and FQNEAQ (reference sequence). The CDR3 is 18 amino acids. J gave up 7 bases and V 5 bases, and 14 bases lay outside the gene matches. The CDR3 DNA follows: TGTGCCAGCAGCCCCAGCCCGACGGGACAGGGGGCTAGCGGGGAGCTGTTTTTT. Translated, it gives CASSPSPTGQGASGELFF.

This clone is a singleton in its sample. CDR3 bases: TGTGCCAGCAGCTTACCGATTCGAATCAGGGATCCCCGTGAAGCTTTCTTT. It encodes CASSLPIRIRDPREAFF. The chain has TRBV7-2 and TRBJ1-1, with D perhaps matching TRBD1 (5 bases). The CDR3 spans 17 residues. Trimming stripped 2 bases from V and 7 bases from J, with 23 bases between. Germline CDR1 reads SGHTA; CDR2 reads FQGNSA.

The rearrangement joins TRBV27 to TRBJ1-1; TRBD1 agrees at 9 bases. This CDR3 has 15 amino acids. Trimming at V came to 5 bases and at J to 5 bases, leaving 9 bases not matched to a gene. The V gene's germline CDR1 is MNHEY and CDR2 SMNVEV (reference sequence). As DNA, the CDR3 is TGTGCCAGCAGTCGCCGACAGGGGGGGTGGACTGAAGCTTTCTTT. Translation gives CASSRRQGGWTEAFF.

This clone occurred a few times. The chain couples TRBV3-1 (or the pseudogene TRBV3-2) to TRBJ1-5; D unresolved. This CDR3 region has 14 residues. Trimming pared 3 bases from V and 1 base from J, leaving 7 bases between. From germline, CDR1 is LGHDT and CDR2 YNNKEL (reference sequence). CDR3 coding DNA: TGTGCCAGCAGCCATCTCGTCAGCAATCAGCCCCAGCATTTT. Amino acids: CASSHLVSNQPQHF.